One sample yielded the 20 T cell receptor beta chains listed below, sequenced in a study of CXCR3-negative and CXCR3-positive naive CD8 T cells. Broader study findings: TRB CDR3s were more hydrophobic in CXCR3-positive than in CXCR3-negative naive cells.

Researchers prepared the TRB cDNA libraries using 5' RACE with UMI labels. TCRdb re-called the 5' RACE reads; every CDR3 protein appears as one record, without DNA. The sample holds around 61,000 distinct CDR3 sequences. These receptors' targets are unknown. Sequencing was carried out using naive CXCR3+ CD8+ T cells from blood. Subset indicated: CD45RO-CCR7+CD27+CD95- naive CD8+ T cells expressing CXCR3 (TNR3+). All receptors come from a human donor in good health. Some clones in this sample may be carry-over from other donors' samples.

The V call is TRBV29-1, the J call TRBJ2-1. Germline lookup yields CDR1 SQVTM and CDR2 ANQGSEA. The CDR3 extends over 12 amino acids. The CDR3 region is CSVEDIYNEQFF.

The V call is TRBV29-1, the J call TRBJ2-3. The CDR3 runs 11 residues. Germline V gene sequence: CDR1 SQVTM, CDR2 ANQGSEA. The CDR3 sequence: CSVFEEDTQYF.

This CDR3 is CASSPATGPFYEQYF. This sequence joins TRBV7-6 and TRBJ2-7; TCRdb lists TRBD1, though no DNA is available to test this call. Looked up from germline, CDR1 is SGHVS and CDR2 is FNYEAQ. The CDR3 covers 15 residues.

The chain carries TRBV6-2 or TRBV6-3 and TRBJ2-3; TCRdb outputs TRBD2, but without DNA this stays unchecked. Germline CDR1 is MNHEY and CDR2 is SVGEGT. CDR3 size: 16 residues. The CDR3 protein is CASSYPEDPGTDTQYF.

The chain joins TRBV7-9 to TRBJ2-7; TCRdb's D call of TRBD1 is untestable without DNA. The CDR3 consists of 14 residues. Germline V CDR1 and CDR2: SEHNR, FQNEAQ (reference sequence). CDR3 loop: CASSPPDQGYEQYF.

The chain recombines TRBV3-1 with TRBJ2-7; the TCRdb D gene call, TRBD1, has no DNA to confirm it. Germline CDR1 LGHDT, CDR2 YNNKEL (reference sequence). The CDR3 is 16 residues long. CDR3: CASSQGSRGPGYEQYF.

This chain joins TRBV7-8 and TRBJ2-5; TCRdb gives TRBD1 as the D gene, but with no DNA this cannot be confirmed. Germline V CDR1 and CDR2: SGHVS, FQNEAQ. This CDR3 contains 18 residues. The CDR3 sequence is CASSLVGWGGLSQETQYF.

V and J are TRBV12-3 or TRBV12-4 and TRBJ2-1; TCRdb selects TRBD1, and the lack of DNA leaves this call unchecked. The CDR3 extends over 15 amino acids. The CDR3 reads CASSLIRGRENEQFF.

The chain carries TRBV12-3 or TRBV12-4 and TRBJ1-2; the D gene TCRdb calls, TRBD1, cannot be checked with no DNA. This CDR3 comprises 11 residues. This CDR3 is CASTGFYGYTF.

This chain connects TRBV9 to TRBJ2-4; TCRdb selects TRBD2, and the lack of DNA leaves this call unchecked. Germline V gene data show CDR1 as SGDLS and CDR2 as YYNGEE. This CDR3 has 19 residues. CDR3 in amino acids: CASSVAPAGGPQSFGLQYF.

The rearrangement links TRBV7-8 to TRBJ2-1; the TCRdb call, TRBD1, lacks DNA for checking. Germline CDR1 and CDR2: SGHVS and FQNEAQ. The CDR3 has 15 residues. The CDR3 loop reads CASSPGRGPPNEQFF. Drawing the rest from reference TRBV7-8 and TRBJ2-1, the complete variable domain is GAGVSQSPRYKVAKRGQDVALRCDPISGHVSLFWYQQALGQGPEFLTYFQNEAQLDKSGLPSDRFFAERPEGSVSTLKIQRTQQEDSAVYLCASSPGRGPPNEQFFGPGTRLTVL.

The V call is TRBV5-1, the J call TRBJ2-7; TCRdb reports TRBD2, a call that lacks DNA to check it against. Per germline, CDR1 SGHRS and CDR2 YFSETQ. CDR3 length: 17 residues. CDR3 loop: CASSLRLAGEGSYEQYF.

The CDR3 reads CASSQAWGNPLSYNEQFF. The chain employs TRBV4-3 and TRBJ2-1. The CDR3 is 18 amino acids. In germline, CDR1 is LGHNA, CDR2 YSLEER.

Frequency places this clonotype as medium-sized. The genes are TRBV18 and TRBJ1-1. CDR1 is KGHSH, CDR2 LQKENI, per germline. This CDR3 contains 12 residues. CDR3 protein: CASSPSEAEAFF.

The rearrangement links TRBV5-5 to TRBJ2-7. The length of the CDR3 is 13 residues. Per the germline V gene, CDR1 is SGHKS and CDR2 is YYEKEE (reference sequence). This chain's CDR3 is CASSFALPYEQYF.

The chain couples TRBV5-5 to TRBJ2-4; TCRdb's D gene call, TRBD1, goes unchecked for lack of DNA. Germline V CDR1 and CDR2: SGHKS, YYEKEE (reference sequence). The CDR3 length is 15 residues. The CDR3 region is CASSFSQGEWNIQYF.

V gene TRBV6-6 combines with J gene TRBJ1-5; TCRdb's D gene call, TRBD1, goes unchecked for lack of DNA. The CDR3 covers 17 residues. Germline CDR1 is MNHNY and CDR2 is SVGAGI (reference sequence). CDR3 in amino acids: CASSYTRDRVWDQPQHF.

The V and J genes are TRBV7-2 and TRBJ2-7; TCRdb designates TRBD2, a call that cannot be tested without DNA. In germline, CDR1 is SGHTA, CDR2 FQGNSA. CDR3 length: 14 residues. The CDR3 spells CASSFERGTYEQYF.

This clonotype shows up as medium-sized by frequency. The chain joins TRBV7-2 to TRBJ2-7; with no DNA, the TCRdb D assignment of TRBD2 cannot be verified. The germline CDR1 and CDR2 sequences are SGHTA and FQGNSA. The CDR3 runs to 16 residues. CDR3 sequence reads: CASSLVEGSNSYEQYF. Filled out from reference TRBV7-2 and TRBJ2-7, the complete variable domain reads GAGVSQSPSNKVTEKGKDVELRCDPISGHTALYWYRQSLGQGLEFLIYFQGNSAPDKSGLPSDRFSAERTGGSVSTLTIQRTQQEDSAVYLCASSLVEGSNSYEQYFGPGTRLTVT.

The rearrangement uses TRBV20-1 and TRBJ1-5. The CDR3 has 12 residues. Germline V gives CDR1 DFQATT, CDR2 SNEGSKA (reference sequence). The CDR3 loop is CSARASWEPQHF.